One and the same sample provided the 22 T cell receptor beta chains below, sequenced in a study of Ad26.COV2.S vaccination and SARS-CoV-2 variants. Treatment noted: roughly 20 received Ad26.COV2.S at low or high dose, single or two shots; 5 received placebo; per-sample allocation not given. Repertoires come from day 63 after the first vaccine or placebo injection. The protocol was immunoSEQ multiplex PCR, while the TCRdb copy is restricted to in-frame clones and leaves out a portion. The sample contains about 220,000 clones, around 89% of which appear only once. The source was peripheral blood, collected in a trial of Ad26.COV2.S vaccine versus placebo. Receptors were obtained from a person aged 18-60 years who received the Ad26.COV2.S COVID-19 vaccine or a placebo.

The chain uses TRBV5-1 and TRBJ2-1; perhaps TRBD2 as D (5 bases). Between the trimmed V and J ends, which lost 3 bases and 6 bases, there was a span of 19 bases. The CDR3 totals 16 residues. Per germline, CDR1 SGHRS and CDR2 YFSETQ. The CDR3 is CASSSISVPAGNEQFF. In nucleotides, the CDR3 is TGCGCCAGCAGCTCAATTAGCGTACCGGCCGGCAATGAGCAGTTCTTC.

The rearrangement links TRBV7-3 to TRBJ1-1; possibly TRBD1 for D (5 bases). Germline CDR1 SGHTA, CDR2 FQGTGA. Trimming removed 3 bases at V and 7 bases at J, with 12 bases between. The CDR3 extends over 13 amino acids. The CDR3 here is CASSLSWGNEAFF. Written as DNA, the CDR3 is TGTGCCAGCAGCTTGAGTTGGGGGAATGAAGCTTTCTTT.

The chain is built from TRBV19 and TRBJ2-1, with 12 nucleotides matching TRBD2. Germline-derived CDR1 and CDR2 are LNHDA and SQIVND (reference sequence). The CDR3 has 17 amino acids. Losses at the gene ends were 1 base for V and 7 bases for J; bases not matched to a gene: 8. The CDR3 region is CASSIGTGLAGLNEQFF. The CDR3 nucleotides are TGTGCCAGTAGTATAGGGACGGGACTAGCGGGTCTAAATGAGCAGTTCTTC.

The gene calls are TRBV11-2 and TRBJ1-6; D is unresolved. This CDR3 is built from 16 residues. Deletions cut 1 base from V and 6 bases from J, with 13 bases between. Germline CDR1 SGHAT, CDR2 FQNNGV. DNA for the CDR3: TGTGCCAGCAGCTTAGTCGCTGGGTCGGGTAATTCACCCCTCCACTTT. Its translation is CASSLVAGSGNSPLHF.

The V call is TRBV7-2, the J call TRBJ2-3; 7 nucleotides align to TRBD2. Trimming took 5 bases from V and 4 from J; bases not matched to a gene: 9. Looked up from germline, CDR1 is SGHTA and CDR2 is FQGNSA. The CDR3 is 15 residues long. CDR3 bases: TGTGCCAGCAGCCCCAGGGTGGGGGGGGCAGATACGCAGTATTTT. This translates into CASSPRVGGADTQYF.

The chain joins TRBV12-3 or TRBV12-4 to TRBJ2-3, with D hard to call. V lost 2 bases and J 7 bases, leaving 4 bases between the germline ends. The CDR3 is 11 residues long. CDR3 protein: CASSLINTQYF. CDR3 sequence (DNA): TGTGCCAGCAGTTTAATAAATACGCAGTATTTT.

This clone occurred a few times. The chain recombines TRBV19 with TRBJ1-1; D is uncertain. Germline assignment: CDR1 LNHDA and CDR2 SQIVND (reference sequence). Trimming shortened V by 7 bases and J by 4 bases, and 19 bases separated the two germline ends. The CDR3 spans 15 residues. The CDR3 loop is CASTIPGPGGTEAFF. The CDR3 DNA reads TGTGCCAGTACTATCCCCGGTCCCGGCGGCACTGAAGCTTTCTTT.

This clone was recorded a few times. The chain employs TRBV2 and TRBJ1-2; D is perhaps TRBD1 (5 bases). Trimming left V 4 bases short and J 4 bases short, with 19 bases between. CDR3 length equals 16 residues. CDR1 SNHLY and CDR2 FYNNEI come from the germline V gene. CDR3 amino acids: CASSGGRGESLYGYTF. The DNA for the CDR3 is TGTGCCAGCAGTGGGGGCAGAGGGGAATCCCTCTATGGCTACACCTTC.

The V and J genes are TRBV10-3 and TRBJ2-2, with 7 bases aligning to TRBD1. J was trimmed by 5 bases and V by 4 bases; bases with no gene match: 13. The germline V gene has CDR1 ENHRY and CDR2 SYGVKD. The CDR3 contains 17 residues. CDR3 protein: CAISGLPTGVDTGELFF. DNA for the CDR3: TGTGCCATCAGTGGCCTTCCCACAGGGGTTGATACCGGGGAGCTGTTTTTT.

The table lists this clone with a count of one. The rearrangement uses TRBV28 and TRBJ1-2, with TRBD1 matching 12 bases. CDR3 length: 17 amino acids. The ends lost 6 bases at V and 3 bases at J; junction bases unmatched: 11. Germline V gene sequence: CDR1 MDHEN, CDR2 SYDVKM. The CDR3 protein is CASSLPAGTGGHYGYTF. As DNA, the CDR3 is TGTGCCAGCAGCCTACCGGCCGGGACAGGGGGCCACTATGGCTACACCTTC.

This sequence joins TRBV3-1 (or the pseudogene TRBV3-2) and TRBJ1-5, with D possibly being TRBD1 (6 bases). Trimming pared 2 bases from V and 7 bases from J, leaving 12 bases between. The CDR3 runs 14 residues. In germline, CDR1 is LGHDT, CDR2 YNNKEL (reference sequence). In DNA, the CDR3 is TGTGCCAGCAGCCAAACAGGGAGCGGGCAGCCCCAGCATTTT. Its translation is CASSQTGSGQPQHF.

The chain uses TRBV2 and TRBJ2-7; D unresolved. The CDR3 runs to 14 residues. Germline values: CDR1 SNHLY, CDR2 FYNNEI. With 11 bases removed from V and 0 bases from J, the gap between germline ends came to 17 bases. DNA for the CDR3: TGTGCCCTCGCAGGAGAGACGAGCTCCTACGAGCAGTACTTC. This sequence encodes CALAGETSSYEQYF.

The J gene is TRBJ1-2, the V gene TRBV6-5; D not resolved. CDR3 length equals 12 residues. Trimming removed 8 bases from V and 8 bases from J, with 15 bases in between. The V gene's germline CDR1 is MNHEY and CDR2 SVGAGI. The CDR3 region is CASLVEPRGYTF. For the CDR3, the DNA is TGTGCCAGCCTTGTGGAACCCCGGGGCTACACCTTC.

The chain carries TRBV13 and TRBJ1-3, with 11 positions matching TRBD1. The CDR3 is 16 amino acids. The ends lost 4 bases at V and 3 bases at J; junction bases unmatched: 5. Germline values: CDR1 PRHDT, CDR2 FYEKMQ (reference sequence). The CDR3 region is CASSYGQGANGNTIYF. The CDR3 coding sequence is TGTGCCAGCAGCTACGGACAGGGGGCTAATGGAAACACCATATATTTT.

The table lists this clone with a few counts. This chain links TRBV14 with TRBJ2-7; TRBD2 might be the D (6 bases). The V end was cut by 3 bases, the J end by 6 bases, with 18 bases between. Per germline, CDR1 SGHDN and CDR2 FVKESK. The CDR3 spans 15 residues. The DNA of the CDR3 is TGTGCCAGCAGCCACCGACTAGGGGACGTAGGCGAGCAGTACTTC. This sequence encodes CASSHRLGDVGEQYF.

CDR3 region: CASSTSGVETQYF. The CDR3 DNA sequence: TGTGCCAGTAGTACGAGCGGCGTAGAGACCCAGTACTTC. The gene calls are TRBV19 and TRBJ2-5; possibly TRBD2 for D (5 bases). With 4 bases removed from V and 4 bases from J, the gap between germline ends came to 10 bases. Germline CDR1 is LNHDA and CDR2 is SQIVND (reference sequence). The CDR3 contains 13 residues.

This chain uses TRBV18 with TRBJ2-7; D call uncertain. V shed 2 bases and J shed 3 bases, with 5 bases lying between them. This CDR3 is built from 12 residues. Germline V gene lookup returns CDR1 KGHSH and CDR2 LQKENI. DNA of the CDR3: TGTGCCAGCTCACCAGCCGTCTACGAGCAGTACTTC. As protein: CASSPAVYEQYF. The full variable domain, with the rest looked up from reference TRBV18 and TRBJ2-7, is NAGVMQNPRHLVRRRGQEARLRCSPMKGHSHVYWYRQLPEEGLKFMVYLQKENIIDESGMPKERFSAEFPKEGPSILRIQQVVRGDSAAYFCASSPAVYEQYFGPGTRLTVT.

V is TRBV5-1 and J is TRBJ1-1, with D perhaps matching TRBD1 (5 bases). Per the germline V gene, CDR1 is SGHRS and CDR2 is YFSETQ. This CDR3 has 16 residues. Trimming shortened V by 4 bases and J by 1 base, and 17 bases separated the two germline ends. Written as DNA, the CDR3 is TGCGCCAGCAGCCTACCCCCCGGGACGGGGAACACTGAAGCTTTCTTT. Translating gives CASSLPPGTGNTEAFF.

The chain couples TRBV18 to TRBJ2-5; D gene ambiguous. Germline lookup yields CDR1 KGHSH and CDR2 LQKENI. The CDR3 is 14 residues long. The V end was cut by 0 bases, the J end by 0 bases, with 5 bases between. The CDR3 is CASSPPGNQETQYF. The CDR3 DNA reads TGTGCCAGCTCACCACCGGGGAACCAAGAGACCCAGTACTTC.

This clone appeared a single time. The chain couples TRBV19 to TRBJ2-3; D gene unclear. Looked up from germline, CDR1 is LNHDA and CDR2 is SQIVND (reference sequence). The CDR3 totals 14 residues. The V end lost 3 bases, the J end lost 5 bases, and 12 bases lay between the germline ends. The CDR3 here is CASSILPTLDTQYF. The CDR3, as DNA: TGTGCCAGTAGTATCTTGCCGACCCTAGATACGCAGTATTTT.

CDR3 coding DNA: TGCGCCAGCAGCCAAGAGGGGGGGCCCTACGAGCAGTACTTC. This translates into CASSQEGGPYEQYF. The V and J genes are TRBV4-1 and TRBJ2-7; D may be TRBD2 (7 bases). The germline gives CDR1 MGHRA, CDR2 YSYEKL. The V end was cut by 0 bases, the J end by 2 bases, with 8 bases between. The CDR3 is 14 residues long.

The chain is built from TRBV7-9 and TRBJ1-2, with D perhaps TRBD1 (5 bases). Trimming took off 5 bases at V and 4 bases at J, with 14 bases between the two ends. Germline CDR1 reads SEHNR; CDR2 reads FQNEAQ (reference sequence). The CDR3 totals 14 residues. The CDR3 nucleotides are TGTGCCAGCAGCGCCCAAGGGGAGGGCTATGGCTACACCTTC. It codes for CASSAQGEGYGYTF. The variable domain in full, with the rest retrieved from reference TRBV7-9 and TRBJ1-2, is DTGVSQNPRHKITKRGQNVTFRCDPISEHNRLYWYRQTLGQGPEFLTYFQNEAQLEKSRLLSDRFSAERPKGSFSTLEIQRTEQGDSAMYLCASSAQGEGYGYTFGSGTRLTVV.